The 14 T cell receptor beta chains below come from one sample, sequenced in a study of regulatory T cells in long-lasting Graves disease. The TCR beta library used iRepertoire HTBI primers with Arm-PCR amplification of CDR3. TCRdb re-called the multiplex PCR reads through MiXCR, storing one row per CDR3 protein. Of about 470,000 distinct CDR3 sequences in the sample, about 15% were seen once. Time point given: newly diagnosed GD, antithyroid drugs for less than 3 months. The TCR library used RNA extracted from PBMCs. Another study also made use of these data, one on T cells in Graves' hyperthyroidism and ophthalmopathy.

The sample in question was peripheral blood mononuclear cells (PBMCs), obtained at new diagnosis, from a patient treated with antithyroid drugs. These receptors were taken from a woman younger than 45 with Graves disease.

This clonotype came up many times. This chain uses TRBV6-5 with TRBJ2-7; 7 bases are a match to TRBD2. This CDR3 has 15 residues. The V gene end was trimmed by 3 bases and the J gene end by 2 bases; junction bases not matched to a gene: 7. CDR1 MNHEY and CDR2 SVGAGI come from the germline V gene. CDR3 in amino acids: CASSYPGTTPYEQYF. The CDR3 nucleotides read TGTGCCAGCAGTTATCCCGGGACTACTCCCTACGAGCAGTACTTC.

The J gene is TRBJ2-2, the V gene TRBV4-1; 8 nucleotides agree with TRBD1. CDR3 length: 13 amino acids. Germline lookup yields CDR1 MGHRA and CDR2 YSYEKL. J lost 5 bases, V lost 4 bases, and 0 bases had no gene match. CDR3 protein: CASSRTGTGELFF. The CDR3 DNA is TGCGCCAGCAGCCGGACAGGGACCGGGGAGCTGTTTTTT.

This clonotype was seen at least ten times. The rearrangement uses TRBV2 and TRBJ1-2; TRBD1 might be the D (5 bases). Trimming left V 3 bases short and J 3 bases short, with 11 bases between. Germline lookup yields CDR1 SNHLY and CDR2 FYNNEI. The CDR3 extends over 14 amino acids. The chain's CDR3 is CASSDRGVDYGYTF. In nucleotides, the CDR3 is TGTGCCAGCAGTGATCGAGGGGTCGACTATGGCTACACCTTC.

As for this clonotype: One end of the junction does not line up with germline, which may come from a read error. The chain employs TRBV5-1 and TRBJ2-1, with 13 bases identical to TRBD2. The CDR3 has 19 amino acids. The V gene's germline CDR1 is SGHRS and CDR2 YFSETQ. The CDR3 reads CASSFQRTSGRYFTYEQFF. CDR3 coding DNA: TGTGCCAGCAGTTTCCAACGGACTAGCGGGAGATATTTTACATATGAGCAGTTCTTC. The full variable domain, its missing parts supplied by reference TRBV5-1 and TRBJ2-1, is KAGVTQTPRYLIKTRGQQVTLSCSPISGHRSVSWYQQTPGQGLQFLFEYFSETQRNKGNFPGRFSGRQFSNSRSEMNVSTLELGDSALYLCASSFQRTSGRYFTYEQFFGPGTRLTVL.

In its sample, this clonotype was seen a few times. V and J are TRBV14 and TRBJ2-3; no reliable D call. Trimming removed 2 bases at V and 0 bases at J, with 6 bases between. Germline V gives CDR1 SGHDN, CDR2 FVKESK. The CDR3 is 14 residues long. The CDR3 region is CASSQSASTDTQYF. In nucleotides, the CDR3 is TGTGCCAGCAGCCAATCGGCTAGCACAGATACGCAGTATTTT.

This chain uses TRBV30 with TRBJ1-5; D gene ambiguous. Germline-derived CDR1 and CDR2 are GTSNPN and SVGIG (reference sequence). The CDR3 consists of 14 residues. Deletions cut 0 bases from V and 7 bases from J, with 13 bases between. CDR3 sequence reads: CAWSVLGRNQPQHF. The CDR3 DNA reads as TGTGCCTGGAGTGTCCTGGGTAGGAACCAGCCCCAGCATTTT.

This clonotype was seen at least ten times. The V gene is TRBV30, the J gene TRBJ1-3, with D hard to call. Germline V gene data show CDR1 as GTSNPN and CDR2 as SVGIG (reference sequence). Trimming pared 1 base from V and 4 bases from J, leaving 5 bases between. The CDR3 sequence is 12 residues long. CDR3 in DNA: TGTGCCTGGAGTGCCGGAGGAAACACCATATATTTT. It codes for CAWSAGGNTIYF.

About this clonotype: A single base separates this from a much larger clone, so it may be a read error. The chain recombines TRBV7-2 with TRBJ2-1; 9 nucleotides match TRBD1. The J call could be wrong; TRBJ2-7 is a better fit for the DNA end. The CDR3 extends over 16 amino acids. Germline V gives CDR1 SGHTA, CDR2 FQGNSA. The CDR3 bases are TGTGCCAGCAGGCACCACAGGGGGCGCGGTAGTTCCGAGCAGTACTTC. This gives the protein CASRHHRGRGSSEQYF.

The V call is TRBV18, the J call TRBJ2-7; a weak D match, TRBD1 (5 bases). The length of the CDR3 is 15 residues. Germline V gene sequence: CDR1 KGHSH, CDR2 LQKENI. Trimming stripped 2 bases from V and 2 bases from J, with 13 bases between. CDR3: CASSPTTAGPYEQYF. Written as DNA, the CDR3 is TGTGCCAGCTCACCAACGACAGCAGGCCCCTACGAGCAGTACTTC.

This clonotype occurred many times. V gene TRBV29-1 combines with J gene TRBJ1-1, with D maybe TRBD1 (6 bases). Per the germline V gene, CDR1 is SQVTM and CDR2 is ANQGSEA. This CDR3 spans 14 amino acids. V lost 7 bases, J lost 1 base, and 16 bases lay in between. The CDR3 spells CSAKPDRTNTEAFF. CDR3 DNA sequence: TGCAGCGCCAAACCCGACAGGACGAACACTGAAGCTTTCTTT. Supplemented by reference TRBV29-1 and TRBJ1-1, the full variable domain reads SAVISQKPSRDICQRGTSLTIQCQVDSQVTMMFWYRQQPGQSLTLIATANQGSEATYESGFVIDKFPISRPNLTFSTLTVSNMSPEDSSIYLCSAKPDRTNTEAFFGQGTRLTVV.

This clonotype has at least ten counts. The CDR3 sequence is CATSGGVAVGSYEQYF. CDR3 sequence (DNA): TGTGCCACCAGCGGAGGGGTAGCCGTCGGCTCCTACGAGCAGTACTTC. The rearrangement uses TRBV15 and TRBJ2-7, with a possible D match to TRBD2 (6 bases). The V and J ends lost 5 bases and 0 bases respectively, with 17 bases between them. Germline lookup yields CDR1 LNHNV and CDR2 YYDKDF (reference sequence). CDR3 length: 16 residues.

The table lists this clonotype with many counts. The rearrangement joins TRBV7-8 to TRBJ2-1; D may correspond to TRBD1 or TRBD2 (5 bases each). Looked up from germline, CDR1 is SGHVS and CDR2 is FQNEAQ. Trimming left V 5 bases short and J 1 base short, with 33 bases between. The CDR3 is 22 amino acids. The CDR3 nucleotides read TGTGCCAGCAGCAAAAGCGGTAATAGGGGAGCCCTCCGGATTGGATCCTACAATGAGCAGTTCTTC. Its translation: CASSKSGNRGALRIGSYNEQFF.

This clonotype was found many times. The chain couples TRBV2 to TRBJ2-3; 10 bases fit TRBD1. The CDR3 contains 14 residues. Trimming removed 6 bases from V and 3 bases from J; junction bases left unmatched: 3. Germline CDR1 and CDR2: SNHLY and FYNNEI. CDR3 sequence: CASRTDRGTDTQYF. The CDR3 DNA is TGTGCCAGCAGGACGGACAGGGGGACAGATACGCAGTATTTT.

This clonotype was counted ten times or more. This chain connects TRBV20-1 to TRBJ2-5; D gene unclear. V lost 0 bases and J 1 base, leaving 12 bases between the germline ends. Germline CDR1 is DFQATT and CDR2 is SNEGSKA (reference sequence). There are 15 residues in the CDR3. The CDR3 DNA reads TGCAGTGCTAGAGAGGCGGTATCTAGCCAAGAGACCCAGTACTTC. Translation: CSAREAVSSQETQYF.